The TCR beta chain under discussion was sequenced for a study of control samples from healthy donors and cancer patients. The length of the CDR3 is 12 residues. Unmatched junction bases numbered 4, after V lost 4 bases and J lost 7 bases. Germline V gene data show CDR1 as SGHAT and CDR2 as FQNNGV. This clone was observed once. Assay: immunoSEQ multiplex PCR; the TCRdb copy retains only in-frame clones and omits some. The table has more than 9,500 clones, 88% seen once. The source is a male donor with melanoma. The sequenced material came from formalin-fixed, paraffin-embedded tissue. This chain links TRBV11-2 with TRBJ2-7, with TRBD1 identical over 7 bases. CDR3 region: CASSSTGVEQYF. DNA of the CDR3: TGTGCCAGCAGCTCAACAGGGGTGGAGCAGTACTTC.